These T cell receptor beta chains were read from a single sample in a study of blood T cell repertoires in COVID-19. Sequenced by immunoSEQ multiplex PCR; TCRdb stores in-frame clones only, minus some. Of about 130,000 clones in the sample, roughly 90% were seen once. Source material: peripheral blood. These TCRs come from a woman of 80 years or more with acute or convalescent COVID-19. CDR3s include the opening cysteine and the closing phenylalanine or tryptophan. A D gene is named only where the DNA matches it firmly. A row's size may be missing; if present it is once, few, many or a size class.

clone_size j_call d_call v_call cdr3_aa cdr3_nt
once TRBJ1-2 TRBD1 TRBV28 CASSSTGQGIGNYGYTF TGTGCCAGCAGTTCAACGGGACAGGGGATCGGTAACTATGGCTACACCTTC
. TRBJ2-7 TRBD2 TRBV6-5 CASRTGTSPYEQYF TGTGCCAGCAGGACCGGGACTAGTCCCTACGAGCAGTACTTC
. TRBJ2-3 . TRBV6-2/TRBV6-3 CASSLSTDTQYF TGTGCCAGCAGTCTGAGCACAGATACGCAGTATTTT
. TRBJ2-1 TRBD2 TRBV19 CASSIDSSGRGNEQFF TGTGCCAGTAGTATAGATTCTAGCGGGAGGGGCAATGAGCAGTTCTTC
once TRBJ2-1 . TRBV20-1 CSASQQWRLDEQFF TGCAGTGCTAGTCAACAATGGAGACTCGATGAGCAGTTCTTC
. TRBJ1-5 . TRBV27 CASSLEGIRHQPQHF TGTGCCAGCAGTTTGGAGGGAATTCGCCATCAGCCCCAGCATTTT
. TRBJ1-1 . TRBV21-1 CASTGQGGTEAFF TGTGCCAGCACGGGACAAGGGGGCACTGAAGCTTTCTTT
. TRBJ1-1 . TRBV10-3 CATTLGPARGAFF TGTGCCACAACGCTAGGACCAGCGAGGGGGGCTTTCTTT
. TRBJ2-1 TRBD2 TRBV5-6 CASSLGASGTSGFF TGTGCCAGCAGCTTGGGTGCTTCCGGGACTAGCGGGTTCTTC
. TRBJ2-7 TRBD1 TRBV3-1/TRBV3-2 CASSQSGTGGGEQYF TGTGCCAGCAGCCAATCCGGGACAGGGGGCGGGGAGCAGTACTTC
once TRBJ2-5 . TRBV5-1 CASSAWGDNRETQYF TGCGCCAGCAGCGCTTGGGGCGATAACCGGGAGACCCAGTACTTC
. TRBJ2-3 . TRBV3-1/TRBV3-2 CASSQGTGATDTQYF TGTGCCAGCAGCCAAGGGACGGGAGCCACAGATACGCAGTATTTT